The 12 T cell receptor beta chains given below trace back to one sample, sequenced in a study of CD8+ T cells in alopecia areata. Isolated RNA was reverse transcribed into cDNA used as the sequencing template. The table came from immunoSEQ multiplex PCR; TCRdb's copy has only in-frame clones and leaves some out. Here the sample spans 150,000 to 200,000 clones, around 60% being singletons. The sample in question was CD4+ T cells sorted from blood, obtained at week 0. These receptors were taken from a human donor with alopecia areata.

This clone was seen only a few times. The CDR3 is CASSRDLTYEQYF. CDR3 nucleotides: TGTGCCAGCAGCAGGGACTTAACCTACGAGCAGTACTTC. The chain carries TRBV7-2 and TRBJ2-7; D is possibly TRBD2 (6 bases). Germline V lookup: CDR1 SGHTA, CDR2 FQGNSA. V was shortened by 5 bases and J by 2 bases, with 10 bases between the two germline ends. The CDR3 contains 13 residues.

DNA of the CDR3: TGCGCCAGCAGCCAGGCCACAGGGTACGGCTACACCTTC. Translated: CASSQATGYGYTF. The V gene is TRBV4-1, the J gene TRBJ1-2; weak D call: TRBD1 (6 bases). Germline CDR1 reads MGHRA; CDR2 reads YSYEKL. V shed 3 bases and J shed 8 bases, with 13 bases lying between them. This CDR3 is built from 13 residues.

V and J are TRBV15 and TRBJ1-6; D not certain. The V end was cut by 4 bases, the J end by 4 bases, with 8 bases between. There are 14 residues in the CDR3. Germline CDR1 and CDR2: LNHNV and YYDKDF (reference sequence). The CDR3 bases are TGTGCCACCAGCAACGAGGCGTATAATTCACCCCTCCACTTT. Translating gives CATSNEAYNSPLHF. The full variable domain, its missing parts supplied by reference TRBV15 and TRBJ1-6, is DAMVIQNPRYQVTQFGKPVTLSCSQTLNHNVMYWYQQKSSQAPKLLFHYYDKDFNNEADTPDNFQSRRPNTSFCFLDIRSPGLGDTAMYLCATSNEAYNSPLHFGNGTRLTVT.

The rearrangement uses TRBV11-2 and TRBJ1-1, with TRBD1 matching 9 bases. CDR1 is SGHAT, CDR2 FQNNGV, per germline. V dropped 5 bases and J dropped 1; count of bases not matched to a gene: 8. The CDR3 has 16 residues. The CDR3 loop reads CASSRPGQGRNTEAFF. DNA for the CDR3: TGTGCCAGCAGCCGACCGGGACAGGGCCGGAACACTGAAGCTTTCTTT.

V and J are TRBV4-1 and TRBJ1-1; D is perhaps TRBD1 (5 bases). CDR3 size: 17 residues. Germline V gene data show CDR1 as MGHRA and CDR2 as YSYEKL. Trimming shortened V by 2 bases and J by 3 bases, and 19 bases separated the two germline ends. Written as DNA, the CDR3 is TGCGCCAGCAGCCAAAGACGCTGGGGGGATTTCGACACTGAAGCTTTCTTT. Amino acids: CASSQRRWGDFDTEAFF.

The rearrangement links TRBV5-1 to TRBJ1-1; 8 bases align to TRBD1. The CDR3 consists of 16 residues. The trim removed 3 bases at V and 1 base at J, leaving 8 bases unmatched. Germline V lookup: CDR1 SGHRS, CDR2 YFSETQ. The CDR3 loop is CASSSGQGPANTEAFF. CDR3 coding DNA: TGCGCCAGCAGCTCAGGACAGGGACCCGCGAACACTGAAGCTTTCTTT.

This rearrangement joins TRBV7-8 to TRBJ2-6; D ambiguous. V lost 5 bases to trimming and J lost 0 bases, with 17 bases between them. This CDR3 is built from 18 residues. Germline CDR1 and CDR2: SGHVS and FQNEAQ. The CDR3 nucleotides read TGTGCCAGCAGCCCGCGCCCGATACGATTCTCTGGGGCCAACGTCCTGACTTTC. It codes for CASSPRPIRFSGANVLTF.

The gene calls are TRBV7-9 and TRBJ2-7; unclear D gene. Trimming stripped 2 bases from V and 3 bases from J, with 5 bases between. This CDR3 contains 12 residues. The V gene's germline CDR1 is SEHNR and CDR2 FQNEAQ (reference sequence). As DNA, the CDR3 is TGTGCCAGCAGCTTACTTAACTACGAGCAGTACTTC. Amino acid sequence: CASSLLNYEQYF.

The J gene is TRBJ1-2, the V gene TRBV25-1; 8 nucleotides align to TRBD1. Germline values: CDR1 MGHDK, CDR2 SYGVNS. Losses at the gene ends were 10 bases for V and 3 bases for J; bases not matched to a gene: 7. This CDR3 spans 13 amino acids. The CDR3 DNA is TGTGCCACCCAATCGACAGGGGACTATGGCTACACCTTC. This encodes CATQSTGDYGYTF.

A note on this clone: An end of the junction differs from the germline gene, which may be a read error. This sequence joins TRBV29-1 and TRBJ2-5; 10 bases agree with TRBD2. The CDR3 is 13 amino acids. Germline V CDR1 and CDR2: SQVTM, ANQGSEA. This CDR3 is CSGAGLASRALDF. Written as DNA, the CDR3 is TGCAGCGGGGCGGGACTAGCGAGTCGGGCATTGGACTTC.

This clone was picked up a small number of times. The J gene is TRBJ1-1, the V gene TRBV29-1; the D is unclear. V was cut by 6 bases and J by 5 bases, with 10 bases left in between. The CDR3 covers 11 residues. Germline lookup yields CDR1 SQVTM and CDR2 ANQGSEA. The CDR3 protein is CSVDGGTEAFF. For the CDR3, the DNA is TGCAGCGTCGACGGCGGGACTGAAGCTTTCTTT.

The gene calls are TRBV30 and TRBJ2-1; D ambiguous. Per the germline V gene, CDR1 is GTSNPN and CDR2 is SVGIG (reference sequence). V was trimmed by 4 bases and J by 9 bases, leaving 10 bases between them. This CDR3 contains 11 residues. The CDR3 DNA sequence: TGTGCCTGGACTATTAGGGTTGAGCAGTTCTTC. It yields the protein CAWTIRVEQFF.